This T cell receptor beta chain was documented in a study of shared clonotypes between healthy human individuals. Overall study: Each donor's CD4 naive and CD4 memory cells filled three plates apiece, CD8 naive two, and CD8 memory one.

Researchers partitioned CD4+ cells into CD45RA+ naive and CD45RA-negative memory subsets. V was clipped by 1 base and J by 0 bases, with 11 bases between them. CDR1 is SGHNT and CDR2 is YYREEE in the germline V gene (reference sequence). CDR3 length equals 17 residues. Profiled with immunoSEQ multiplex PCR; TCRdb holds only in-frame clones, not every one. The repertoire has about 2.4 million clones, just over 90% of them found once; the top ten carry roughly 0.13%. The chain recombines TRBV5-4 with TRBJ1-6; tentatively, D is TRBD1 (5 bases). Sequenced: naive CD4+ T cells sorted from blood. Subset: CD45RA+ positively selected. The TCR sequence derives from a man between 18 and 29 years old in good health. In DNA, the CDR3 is TGTGCCAGCAGCTTGAACGGGGGGAGCTCCTATAATTCACCCCTCCACTTT. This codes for CASSLNGGSSYNSPLHF.